The 20 T cell receptor beta chains below were found in one sample sequenced in a study of T-cell memory formation after mild COVID-19. Each CDR3 protein gets one entry after TCRdb re-called the 5' RACE reads with MiXCR. Of about 140,000 distinct CDR3 sequences listed, 14% to 15% are singletons. Sequences were obtained from PBMCs or a T cell subset sorted from them (not recorded which). These receptors were taken from an adult woman who had mild COVID-19 (a few samples of this study predate the infection). Cell type and time point are not known.

V usage is TRBV4-1 and J usage is TRBJ1-5; D not resolved. CDR3 length equals 13 residues. Germline V gene sequence: CDR1 MGHRA, CDR2 YSYEKL. V gave up 1 base and J gave up 2 bases, with 3 bases separating them. CDR3 region: CASSQGRNQPQHF. The CDR3 bases are TGCGCCAGCAGCCAAGGACGCAATCAGCCCCAGCATTTT.

This clonotype was counted a few times. This chain connects TRBV6-2 or TRBV6-3 to TRBJ1-3; D is unclear. The germline gives CDR1 MNHEY, CDR2 SVGEGT. This CDR3 comprises 15 residues. Trimming stripped 8 bases from V and 0 bases from J, with 14 bases between. The CDR3 is CASEMFPASGNTIYF. DNA of the CDR3: TGTGCCAGCGAAATGTTCCCTGCCTCTGGAAACACCATATATTTT.

This clonotype was detected ten times or more. This chain connects TRBV12-3 or TRBV12-4 to TRBJ1-5; 9 bases match TRBD1. The CDR3 totals 17 residues. With 2 bases clipped from V and 2 bases from J, the junction kept 7 bases outside the gene matches. This chain's CDR3 is CASSLTEGTGRNQPQHF. CDR3 bases: TGTGCCAGCAGTTTAACAGAGGGGACAGGGCGCAATCAGCCCCAGCATTTT.

V usage is TRBV7-9 and J usage is TRBJ2-1; 7 bases are shared with TRBD2. J gave up 8 bases and V 6 bases, and 13 bases lay outside the gene matches. Per germline, CDR1 SEHNR and CDR2 FQNEAQ (reference sequence). CDR3 length: 15 amino acids. CDR3 in DNA: TGTGCCAGCAGGGATGTCCTAGCGGTTCAGGATGAGCAGTTCTTC. This sequence encodes CASRDVLAVQDEQFF.

The V and J genes are TRBV5-1 and TRBJ2-3; D unresolved. V was shortened by 6 bases and J by 4 bases, with 15 bases between the two germline ends. Looked up from germline, CDR1 is SGHRS and CDR2 is YFSETQ. This CDR3 region has 14 residues. CDR3: CASTRGMGSDTQYF. The CDR3 DNA reads TGCGCCAGCACCCGTGGGATGGGGTCAGATACGCAGTATTTT.

This clonotype was observed a few times. The chain uses TRBV2 and TRBJ1-4; D unclear. The V gene's germline CDR1 is SNHLY and CDR2 FYNNEI. The CDR3 is 15 residues long. V lost 7 bases, J lost 5 bases, and 17 bases lay in between. The CDR3 loop is CASKRFRAQNEKLFF. The CDR3 DNA reads as TGTGCCAGCAAGCGATTCCGGGCACAAAATGAAAAACTGTTTTTT.

This clonotype turned up a few times. This rearrangement joins TRBV24-1 to TRBJ2-1, with D perhaps matching TRBD1 or TRBD2 (5 bases each). V was clipped by 0 bases and J by 0 bases, with 8 bases between them. The CDR3 has 16 residues. CDR1 and CDR2 (germline): KGHDR, SFDVKD. CDR3 in DNA: TGTGCCACCAGTGATTTGGAGGGGAGCTCCTACAATGAGCAGTTCTTC. It yields the protein CATSDLEGSSYNEQFF.

This sequence joins TRBV7-6 and TRBJ2-7; D is possibly TRBD1 (5 bases). Trimming shortened V by 1 base and J by 9 bases, and 13 bases separated the two germline ends. Germline CDR1 is SGHVS and CDR2 is FNYEAQ. The CDR3 is 13 residues long. CDR3 coding DNA: TGTGCCAGCAGCTTAGGGACACGCGACCGGCAGTACTTC. Its translation: CASSLGTRDRQYF.

This chain's CDR3 is CASSLSFQVDQPQHF. CDR3 nucleotides: TGTGCCAGCAGTTTAAGCTTTCAGGTTGATCAGCCCCAGCATTTT. The chain has TRBV12-3 or TRBV12-4 and TRBJ1-5; no clear D. CDR3 length equals 15 residues. V was cut by 2 bases and J by 5 bases, with 13 bases left in between.

The rearrangement uses TRBV11-2 and TRBJ1-1, with D perhaps TRBD1 (6 bases). From germline, CDR1 is SGHAT and CDR2 FQNNGV. Trimming removed 0 bases from V and 1 base from J, with 15 bases in between. This CDR3 region has 17 residues. The CDR3 sequence is CASSLDPRTEWNTEAFF. In DNA, the CDR3 is TGTGCCAGCAGCTTAGATCCCCGGACAGAATGGAACACTGAAGCTTTCTTT. Drawing the rest from reference TRBV11-2 and TRBJ1-1, the complete variable domain is EAGVAQSPRYKIIEKRQSVAFWCNPISGHATLYWYQQILGQGPKLLIQFQNNGVVDDSQLPKDRFSAERLKGVDSTLKIQPAKLEDSAVYLCASSLDPRTEWNTEAFFGQGTRLTVV.

This chain joins TRBV10-3 and TRBJ2-7; a possible D gene is TRBD2 (5 bases). Trimming removed 6 bases at V and 0 bases at J, with 9 bases between. There are 13 residues in the CDR3. Germline CDR1 and CDR2: ENHRY and SYGVKD. The CDR3 reads CAISSGNSYEQYF. The CDR3 coding sequence is TGTGCCATCAGCTCGGGAAACTCCTACGAGCAGTACTTC.

The chain couples TRBV7-2 to TRBJ2-7, with 9 bases that match TRBD2. Germline V gene lookup returns CDR1 SGHTA and CDR2 FQGNSA. There are 16 residues in the CDR3. After removal of 4 bases from V and 6 bases from J, the junction contained 13 bases not matched to a gene. CDR3 sequence: CASSSLVGTSLFEQYF. The DNA for the CDR3 is TGTGCCAGCAGCTCACTCGTAGGGACTAGCCTTTTCGAGCAGTACTTC.

This clonotype was detected a few times. The J gene is TRBJ1-2, the V gene TRBV6-1, with 8 positions matching TRBD1. Germline V gives CDR1 MNHNS, CDR2 SASEGT. V lost 3 bases, J lost 7 bases, and 13 bases stayed unmatched. This CDR3 has 16 residues. The CDR3 here is CASSEPVNRGSFGYTF. CDR3 nucleotide sequence: TGTGCCAGCAGTGAGCCGGTGAACAGGGGGTCCTTTGGCTACACCTTC.

This clonotype was seen ten or more times. The chain employs TRBV10-3 and TRBJ1-1, with 8 nucleotides matching TRBD1. This CDR3 has 16 amino acids. Trimming at V came to 2 bases and at J to 3 bases, leaving 8 bases not matched to a gene. CDR1 is ENHRY and CDR2 is SYGVKD in the germline V gene. CDR3 protein: CAISEPDRGGHTEAFF. The CDR3 DNA sequence: TGTGCCATCAGTGAGCCTGACAGGGGTGGGCACACTGAAGCTTTCTTT.

This sequence joins TRBV20-1 and TRBJ1-2; D uncertain. The CDR3 extends over 11 amino acids. Trimming removed 0 bases at V and 6 bases at J, with 5 bases between. Germline assignment: CDR1 DFQATT and CDR2 SNEGSKA (reference sequence). CDR3 loop: CSARDPDGYTF. CDR3 in DNA: TGCAGTGCTAGAGATCCGGATGGCTACACCTTC.

The gene calls are TRBV9 and TRBJ2-7; D is ambiguous. Germline assignment: CDR1 SGDLS and CDR2 YYNGEE. V lost 0 bases and J 7 bases, leaving 11 bases between the germline ends. The CDR3 has 13 amino acids. This CDR3 is CASSVVPSREQYF. In DNA, the CDR3 is TGTGCCAGCAGCGTAGTACCTTCTAGGGAGCAGTACTTC.

V is TRBV12-3 or TRBV12-4 and J is TRBJ2-7; D is unresolved. The CDR3 totals 12 residues. The V gene lost 3 bases and the J gene lost 4 bases, with 7 bases spanning the gap. The CDR3 nucleotides read TGTGCCAGCAGTTTGGGCCTGTACGAGCAGTACTTC. Protein sequence: CASSLGLYEQYF.

This clonotype turned up a few times. V is TRBV20-1 and J is TRBJ2-7; a weak D match, TRBD2 (6 bases). This CDR3 region has 13 residues. CDR1 and CDR2 (germline): DFQATT, SNEGSKA (reference sequence). V was pared by 6 bases and J by 0 bases, with 12 bases between. The DNA for the CDR3 is TGCAGTGCCCCTGGAGGGTACTCCTACGAGCAGTACTTC. Protein product: CSAPGGYSYEQYF.

This clonotype occurred a few times. V and J are TRBV7-2 and TRBJ2-3; 9 bases are shared with TRBD2. CDR3 size: 17 residues. CDR1 SGHTA and CDR2 FQGNSA come from the germline V gene. The J segment lost 0 bases and the V segment lost 1 base, leaving 5 bases of the junction unmatched. CDR3 sequence (DNA): TGTGCCAGCAGCTTAGTTGGGCTAGCGGGGAGCACAGATACGCAGTATTTT. This sequence encodes CASSLVGLAGSTDTQYF.

This clonotype occurred a few times. The chain is built from TRBV24-1 and TRBJ2-3; 8 positions agree with TRBD1. Germline trimming cut 3 bases from V and 4 bases from J; bases unmatched to any gene: 2. The germline V gene has CDR1 KGHDR and CDR2 SFDVKD. The CDR3 is 14 amino acids. The DNA of the CDR3 is TGTGCCACCAGTGATCAGGGGGCCGCAGATACGCAGTATTTT. The encoded protein is CATSDQGAADTQYF.